These 29 T cell receptor beta chains were all obtained from the same sample, sequenced in a study of T cells in Graves' hyperthyroidism and ophthalmopathy. RNA transcripts provided the source from which TCR beta CDR3 regions were amplified. First-round RT-PCR with HTBI primers amplified the TCR CDR3 region. TCRdb independently ran MiXCR on the multiplex PCR reads; one entry per CDR3 protein. The repertoire holds about 700,000 distinct CDR3 sequences, around 15% seen once, with about 9.4% in the top ten. The sequencing input was blood. These receptors all come from a woman in her late teens or twenties with Graves' hyperthyroidism.

Ten or more counts support this clonotype. The chain carries TRBV3-1 and TRBJ2-7; D uncertain. Deletions cut 0 bases from V and 3 bases from J, with 12 bases between. Germline values: CDR1 LGHDT, CDR2 YNNKEL (reference sequence). This CDR3 contains 15 residues. CDR3 nucleotide sequence: TGTGCCAGCAGCCAAGATCGCGGCGCTTTCTACGAGCAGTACTTC. Protein product: CASSQDRGAFYEQYF.

This rearrangement joins TRBV18 to TRBJ2-1; D might be TRBD1 (5 bases). CDR3 size: 16 residues. Germline V gene sequence: CDR1 KGHSH, CDR2 LQKENI. Trimming cost V 2 bases and J 0 bases, with 11 bases left between them. The CDR3 region is CASSPKGADSYNEQFF. The CDR3 DNA reads as TGTGCCAGCTCACCAAAAGGGGCGGACTCCTACAATGAGCAGTTCTTC.

The J gene is TRBJ1-5, the V gene TRBV6-1, with D possibly matching TRBD1 (5 bases). CDR3 length: 20 amino acids. Germline CDR1 and CDR2: MNHNS and SASEGT. The germline V and J ends were trimmed by 6 bases and 2 bases, with 29 bases remaining between them. The DNA for the CDR3 is TGTGCCAGCAGGAGTAGGAGGACACTTGAGGGAAGGAACGGCAATCAGCCCCAGCATTTT. It is translated as CASRSRRTLEGRNGNQPQHF.

This clonotype appeared a few times. V is TRBV6-2 or TRBV6-3 and J is TRBJ1-1, with TRBD1 matching 10 bases. The CDR3 has 16 residues. With 1 base clipped from V and 3 bases from J, the junction kept 5 bases outside the gene matches. Germline lookup yields CDR1 MNHEY and CDR2 SVGEGT. CDR3 protein: CASSYWPGQGYTEAFF. The DNA for the CDR3 is TGTGCCAGCAGTTACTGGCCGGGACAGGGGTACACTGAAGCTTTCTTT.

This clonotype was detected a few times. The rearrangement joins TRBV12-3 or TRBV12-4 to TRBJ2-1; either TRBD1 or TRBD2 may supply D (5 bases each). This CDR3 is 15 amino acids long. V shed 5 bases and J shed 4 bases, with 15 bases lying between them. The CDR3 sequence is CASSLWSGLYNEQFF. CDR3 nucleotide sequence: TGTGCCAGCAGTCTCTGGTCGGGGCTATACAATGAGCAGTTCTTC.

This clonotype has a handful of counts. V and J are TRBV15 and TRBJ1-2; 9 bases map to TRBD1. The CDR3 loop spans 15 amino acids. V gave up 3 bases and J gave up 2 bases; unmatched junction bases: 4. Germline V gives CDR1 LNHNV, CDR2 YYDKDF (reference sequence). The CDR3 sequence: CATSRRTGENYGYTF. In DNA, the CDR3 is TGTGCCACCAGCAGGAGGACAGGGGAGAACTATGGCTACACCTTC.

This clonotype has ten or more counts. V gene TRBV28 combines with J gene TRBJ2-7; TRBD1 agrees at 7 bases. V shed 7 bases and J 2 bases; nucleotides not matched to a gene: 11. The CDR3 covers 15 residues. Germline V gives CDR1 MDHEN, CDR2 SYDVKM. CDR3 amino acids: CASKHVWDSPYEQYF. CDR3 nucleotide sequence: TGTGCCAGCAAACACGTCTGGGACAGCCCCTACGAGCAGTACTTC.

The V call is TRBV19, the J call TRBJ2-1; D is perhaps TRBD2 (6 bases). The germline V gene encodes CDR1 LNHDA and CDR2 SQIVND (reference sequence). The CDR3 contains 16 residues. The V and J ends lost 2 bases and 4 bases respectively, with 15 bases between them. The CDR3 DNA reads as TGTGCCAGTAGTATATTGAGGGGAGGAGCTTACAATGAGCAGTTCTTC. This encodes CASSILRGGAYNEQFF.

This clonotype was recorded at least ten times. The CDR3 spells CASRDFNTGELFF. CDR3 sequence (DNA): TGTGCCAGCCGGGACTTTAACACCGGGGAGCTGTTTTTT. The genes are TRBV12-3 or TRBV12-4 and TRBJ2-2, with a possible D match to TRBD2 (6 bases). Between the trimmed V and J ends, which lost 8 bases and 2 bases, there was a span of 9 bases. CDR3 size: 13 residues.

On this clonotype: This likely comes from a read error, as the CDR3 has no conserved phenylalanine or tryptophan at its end. The chain recombines TRBV27 with TRBJ2-5, with D possibly matching TRBD1 (6 bases). The CDR3 spans 13 residues. The germline CDR1 and CDR2 sequences are MNHEY and SMNVEV (reference sequence). DNA for the CDR3: TGTGCCAGCAGTTGGACGACAGGAGAGTCCCAGTACCTC. Protein product: CASSWTTGESQYL.

This clonotype was observed a handful of times. The rearrangement joins TRBV10-3 to TRBJ2-3; the D is unclear. From germline, CDR1 is ENHRY and CDR2 SYGVKD. V gave up 3 bases and J gave up 4 bases, with 14 bases separating them. The CDR3 consists of 15 residues. CDR3 in amino acids: CAISDAGPWPDTQYF. Here the CDR3 DNA reads TGTGCCATCAGTGACGCCGGACCCTGGCCAGATACGCAGTATTTT.

V is TRBV28 and J is TRBJ2-6; 9 bases map to TRBD1. The germline V gene encodes CDR1 MDHEN and CDR2 SYDVKM. This CDR3 region has 19 residues. V lost 7 bases to trimming and J lost 0 bases; unmatched junction nucleotides: 13. The CDR3 spells CASMVPPGQGLSGANVLTF. The CDR3 DNA reads TGTGCCAGCATGGTACCTCCGGGACAGGGCCTCTCTGGGGCCAACGTCCTGACTTTC.

This clonotype was seen at least ten times. The rearrangement joins TRBV13 to TRBJ2-3; D gene unclear. CDR1 and CDR2 from the germline V gene are PRHDT and FYEKMQ (reference sequence). CDR3 length equals 16 residues. The V end was cut by 5 bases, the J end by 2 bases, with 17 bases between. The CDR3 loop is CASSPIRPSLTDTQYF. The CDR3 DNA follows: TGTGCCAGCAGCCCCATCAGGCCTAGTCTCACAGATACGCAGTATTTT.

This clonotype was seen more than once but under ten times. This rearrangement joins TRBV18 to TRBJ2-5, with 8 bases that match TRBD1. V shed 0 bases and J 3 bases; nucleotides not matched to a gene: 9. The CDR3 loop spans 17 amino acids. Germline lookup yields CDR1 KGHSH and CDR2 LQKENI. Here the CDR3 DNA reads TGTGCCAGCTCACCACCGGGCACAGGGGGAGTGAAAGAGACCCAGTACTTC. It yields the protein CASSPPGTGGVKETQYF.

This sequence joins TRBV16 and TRBJ2-1; 8 bases align to TRBD2. CDR1 KGHSY and CDR2 FQNENV come from the germline V gene. V was pared by 8 bases and J by 7 bases, with 34 bases of the junction left unmatched. This CDR3 region has 22 residues. The CDR3 DNA follows: TGTGCCAGCTCCTCGGGGGGGCCCGTCGGCGGGAGGCCCTCTAGGAGTAGGAATGAGCAGTTCTTC. Its protein product is CASSSGGPVGGRPSRSRNEQFF.

This clonotype was seen many times. This chain connects TRBV5-1 to TRBJ1-1; no definite D call. CDR1 and CDR2 from the germline V gene are SGHRS and YFSETQ. V lost 5 bases and J 0 bases, leaving 14 bases between the germline ends. The CDR3 covers 15 residues. This CDR3 reads CASRNRVAMNTEAFF. The DNA of the CDR3 is TGCGCCAGCAGGAATAGGGTAGCGATGAACACTGAAGCTTTCTTT.

This clonotype was recorded once. This sequence may be a read error, since a much larger clone differs from it by one base. V and J are TRBV20-1 and TRBJ2-7; maybe TRBD2 (5 bases). Germline V gives CDR1 DFQATT, CDR2 SNEGSKA (reference sequence). The CDR3 extends over 13 amino acids. V was shortened by 5 bases and J by 0 bases, with 11 bases between the two germline ends. CDR3 region: CSAPKSGSYEQYF. The CDR3 coding sequence is TGCAGTGCTCCTAAGAGCGGCTCCTACGAGCAGTACTTC.

The CDR3 protein is CASSEGTSGRDETQYF. The CDR3 DNA is TGTGCCAGCAGTGAAGGGACTAGCGGGAGAGATGAGACCCAGTACTTC. This chain links TRBV6-1 with TRBJ2-5; 13 positions agree with TRBD2. Germline loops: CDR1 MNHNS, CDR2 SASEGT. The CDR3 sequence is 16 residues long. The ends lost 1 base at V and 5 bases at J; junction bases unmatched: 4.

In its sample, this clonotype was seen a few times. This chain connects TRBV11-3 to TRBJ2-5, with 7 bases lining up with TRBD1. Per the germline V gene, CDR1 is SGHNT and CDR2 is YENEEA. Trimming removed 4 bases from V and 1 base from J; junction bases left unmatched: 12. The CDR3 covers 17 residues. The CDR3 nucleotides are TGTGCCAGCAGCTCCACCTTACAGGGGTCGGCCCAAGAGACCCAGTACTTC. Residues: CASSSTLQGSAQETQYF.

With regard to this clonotype: Compared with germline, one end of the junction differs, possibly owing to a read error. This chain connects TRBV28 to TRBJ2-3; 7 bases agree with TRBD1. CDR3 length: 15 residues. Germline V gene data show CDR1 as MDHEN and CDR2 as SYDVKM. The CDR3 protein is CVSGPGQLLGDTQYF. The CDR3 nucleotides read TGTGTCAGCGGCCCGGGACAGCTCTTAGGTGATACGCAGTATTTT.

About this clonotype itself: This may be a read error: a much more frequent sequence differs by one nucleotide. This CDR3 is missing its conserved last phenylalanine or tryptophan, likely due to a read error. The chain combines TRBV5-1 with TRBJ2-1; 11 bases map to TRBD2. The CDR3 runs to 17 residues. The germline V gene encodes CDR1 SGHRS and CDR2 YFSETQ. The ends lost 0 bases at V and 4 bases at J; junction bases unmatched: 6. CDR3 loop: CASSLAASGRLYNEQFV. DNA of the CDR3: TGCGCCAGCAGCTTGGCCGCTAGCGGGAGGTTATACAATGAGCAGTTCGTC.

This clonotype has more than one count but fewer than ten. This may arise from a read error, as a much more abundant clone is one base away. No conserved phenylalanine or tryptophan is present at the end of the CDR3, so a read error is the likely explanation. The rearrangement uses TRBV29-1 and TRBJ2-1; D is unresolved. The CDR3 totals 15 residues. Looked up from germline, CDR1 is SQVTM and CDR2 is ANQGSEA. Trimming cost V 0 bases and J 1 base, with 10 bases left between them. The CDR3 protein is CSVEDGRSSYNEQFL. DNA of the CDR3: TGCAGCGTTGAAGATGGCAGGTCGTCCTACAATGAGCAGTTCCTC.

In this sample, this clonotype turned up many times. The V call is TRBV30, the J call TRBJ2-4, with a possible D match to TRBD2 (6 bases). V lost 2 bases to trimming and J lost 3 bases, with 17 bases between them. This CDR3 contains 16 residues. CDR1 is GTSNPN, CDR2 SVGIG, per germline (reference sequence). In DNA form, the CDR3 reads TGTGCCTGGAGTTTTGGGACTTCTATGGTCAAAAACATTCAGTACTTC. It yields the protein CAWSFGTSMVKNIQYF.

This clonotype has only a few counts. A much bigger clone sits one base away, suggesting this may be a read error. The V gene is TRBV7-2, the J gene TRBJ2-4; 8 nucleotides match TRBD2. This CDR3 region has 17 residues. V trimming: 5 bases; J trimming: 12 bases; junction bases outside the gene matches: 21. Germline values: CDR1 SGHTA, CDR2 FQGNSA. The CDR3 here is CASSPGPGLVGGDTQYF. The CDR3 DNA reads as TGTGCCAGCAGCCCTGGCCCGGGACTAGTCGGGGGAGACACTCAGTACTTC.

J is TRBJ1-5 and V is TRBV7-9, with D possibly TRBD1 on 5 matching bases. This CDR3 has 15 amino acids. V was pared by 4 bases and J by 4 bases, with 14 bases between. Germline loops: CDR1 SEHNR, CDR2 FQNEAQ (reference sequence). CDR3 region: CASSSDQGSNQPQHF. DNA for the CDR3: TGTGCCAGCAGCTCGGATCAGGGATCGAATCAGCCCCAGCATTTT.

The V call is TRBV6-1, the J call TRBJ2-5, with TRBD2 matching over 9 bases. V lost 7 bases to trimming and J lost 5 bases; unmatched junction nucleotides: 8. The CDR3 contains 14 residues. Looked up from germline, CDR1 is MNHNS and CDR2 is SASEGT. In nucleotides, the CDR3 is TGTGCCAGCATCAGACTAGCGGATAGGGAGACCCAGTACTTC. Protein sequence: CASIRLADRETQYF.

The chain is built from TRBV6-2 or TRBV6-3 and TRBJ1-2; possible D gene TRBD1, 5 bases. The CDR3 totals 15 residues. Germline lookup yields CDR1 MNHEY and CDR2 SVGEGT. V lost 10 bases and J 3 bases, leaving 21 bases between the germline ends. The CDR3 bases are TGTGCCACCGGGCGGCGGGGCTACATCCACTATGGCTACACCTTC. Its protein is CATGRRGYIHYGYTF.

The chain has TRBV16 and TRBJ2-1; D unclear. Germline V lookup: CDR1 KGHSY, CDR2 FQNENV. This CDR3 is 11 amino acids long. Trimming cost V 1 base and J 8 bases, with 3 bases left between them. In DNA form, the CDR3 reads TGTGCCAGCAGCCAATATCATGAGCAGTTCTTC. Protein: CASSQYHEQFF.

This clonotype was picked up a small number of times. The V gene is TRBV15, the J gene TRBJ2-1, with a weak D call TRBD2 (6 bases). Germline CDR1 LNHNV, CDR2 YYDKDF (reference sequence). V was trimmed by 2 bases and J by 10 bases, leaving 12 bases between them. The CDR3 spans 13 residues. CDR3 nucleotides: TGTGCCACCAGCAGACTGGGAGGTGGCGAGCAGTTCTTC. It translates to CATSRLGGGEQFF.